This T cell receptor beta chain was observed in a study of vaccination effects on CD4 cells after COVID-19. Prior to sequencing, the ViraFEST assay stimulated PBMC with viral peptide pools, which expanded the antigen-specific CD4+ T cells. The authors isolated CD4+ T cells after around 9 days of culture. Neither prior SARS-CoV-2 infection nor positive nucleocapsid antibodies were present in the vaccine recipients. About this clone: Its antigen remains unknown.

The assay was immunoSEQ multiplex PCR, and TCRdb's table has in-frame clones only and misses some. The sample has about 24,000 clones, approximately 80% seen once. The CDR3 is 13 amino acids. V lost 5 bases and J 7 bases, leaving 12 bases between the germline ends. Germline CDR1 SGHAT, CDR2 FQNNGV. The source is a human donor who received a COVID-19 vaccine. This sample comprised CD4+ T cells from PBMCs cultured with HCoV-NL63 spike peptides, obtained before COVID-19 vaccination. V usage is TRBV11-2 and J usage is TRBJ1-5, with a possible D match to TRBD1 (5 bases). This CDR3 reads CASSPAGRQPQHF. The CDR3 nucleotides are TGTGCCAGCAGCCCGGCAGGGAGGCAGCCCCAGCATTTT.